The text below deals with one T cell receptor beta chain. The antigen it recognizes is unknown. Nothing much larger sits one base from this clone, and base qualities are not available. The record originates from a study of OX40 agonist ivuxolimab in advanced cancers. Describing the broader study: Ivuxolimab was an agonistic, fully human IgG2 monoclonal antibody directed against OX40 (CD134), a costimulatory receptor. Intravenous ivuxolimab was administered to patients every 2 weeks at six dose levels: 0.01, 0.1, 0.3, 1.5, 3 and 10 mg/kg. Of the roughly 50 dose-escalation patients, hepatocellular carcinoma was present in roughly 19, melanoma in approximately 15, renal cell carcinoma in 9 and head and neck cancer in 9. In the dose-escalation cohort, 65% to 85% of patients were male, and the mean age was roughly 56 years with a range of about 20 to 80. Patients were allowed to have had prior anti-PD-1, anti-PD-L1 or anti-CTLA-4 therapy, and approximately 43% of the dose-escalation patients had previously received checkpoint inhibitors. Partial responses were achieved by three dose-escalation patients, of whom one had hepatocellular carcinoma and two had cutaneous melanoma. Peripheral TCRbeta sequencing aimed to test whether ivuxolimab altered TCR sequence diversity and caused clonal T-cell expansion. The paper reports the monotherapy dose-escalation portion (N of about 50 patients) of the phase I ivuxolimab trial. Overall study outcomes, separate from this receptor: The antigen specificity of the peripheral T cells that underwent clonal expansion was not determined. At doses from 0.1 to 3.0 mg/kg, clonal expansion was seen in both CD4+ and CD8+ blood T cells between baseline and week 6. Low levels of normalized T-cell clonal expansion were also seen in some patients who did not respond. In the 0.1-3.0 mg/kg groups, partial responders had among the lowest normalized peripheral clonal expansion, particularly in CD8+ T cells. After ivuxolimab, more expanded clones were found on average in CD8+ T cells than in CD4+ T cells.

Patients with autoimmune disease history or receiving systemic immunosuppression were excluded from the trial. Peripheral blood for TCR sequencing was collected from all dose cohorts at baseline, on cycle 4 day 1, and on cycle 7 day 1. The samples were drawn from a first-in-human, open-label, multicenter phase I dose-escalation trial of ivuxolimab. Adults with locally advanced or metastatic head and neck squamous cell, hepatocellular, melanoma or renal cell carcinoma were enrolled in the trial. Before TCR sequencing, CD4+ T cells and CD8+ T cells from peripheral blood were sorted into separate populations. At the junction V is shortened by 0 bases and J by 2 bases, with 7 bases in between. The germline V gene gives CDR1 as SGHDN and CDR2 as FVKESK. The CDR3 runs 14 residues from the cysteine to the phenylalanine. CDR3 DNA is the only sequence kept; it has 42 bases, read in frame from the first base.

For sequencing of the TCRbeta CDR3 region, genomic DNA was extracted from the sorted cells. The immunoSEQ Assay was used for sequencing of TCRbeta CDR3 regions. In TCRdb, the immuneACCESS table is reduced to in-frame sequences with V and J assigned. These tables do not hold every clone; where another copy was compared, an unresolved V gene accounts for under half, and the others remain unexplained. The table for this sample lists about 61,000 clones; less than 85% of them were counted only once. The ten biggest clones cover approximately 0.49% of the sample. The source of this sequence is an adult with an advanced solid tumor such as melanoma, head and neck, liver or kidney cancer. The receptor chain draws on TRBV14 and TRBJ1-2, with the D gene too uncertain to name. The specimen comprised CD4+ or CD8+ T cells sorted from blood, sampled in a trial of the OX40 agonist ivuxolimab. The bases read TGTGCCAGCAGCCAAGATCTCGAGAACTATGGCTACACCTTC. Its translation is CASSQDLENYGYTF.